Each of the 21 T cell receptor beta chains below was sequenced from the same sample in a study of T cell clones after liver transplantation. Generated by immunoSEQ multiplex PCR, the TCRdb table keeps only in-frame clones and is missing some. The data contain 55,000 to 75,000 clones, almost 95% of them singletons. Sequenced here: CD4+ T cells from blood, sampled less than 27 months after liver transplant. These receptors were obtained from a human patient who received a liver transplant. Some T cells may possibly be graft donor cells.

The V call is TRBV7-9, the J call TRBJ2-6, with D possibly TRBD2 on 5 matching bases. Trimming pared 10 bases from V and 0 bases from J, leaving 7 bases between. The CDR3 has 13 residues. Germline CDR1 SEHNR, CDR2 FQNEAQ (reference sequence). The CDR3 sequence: CATRGSGANVLTF. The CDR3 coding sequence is TGTGCCACCCGGGGCTCTGGGGCCAACGTCCTGACTTTC.

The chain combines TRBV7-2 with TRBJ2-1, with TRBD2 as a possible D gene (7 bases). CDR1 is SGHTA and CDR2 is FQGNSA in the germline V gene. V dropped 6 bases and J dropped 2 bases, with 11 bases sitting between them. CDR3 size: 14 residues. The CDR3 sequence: CASRRGGTYNEQFF. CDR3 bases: TGTGCCAGCAGGAGGGGGGGCACCTACAATGAGCAGTTCTTC.

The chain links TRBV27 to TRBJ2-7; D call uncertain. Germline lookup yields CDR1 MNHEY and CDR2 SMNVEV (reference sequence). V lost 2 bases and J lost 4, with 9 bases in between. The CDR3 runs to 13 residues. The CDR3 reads CASSLRGKYEQYF. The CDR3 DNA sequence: TGTGCCAGCAGTTTAAGAGGAAAGTACGAGCAGTACTTC.

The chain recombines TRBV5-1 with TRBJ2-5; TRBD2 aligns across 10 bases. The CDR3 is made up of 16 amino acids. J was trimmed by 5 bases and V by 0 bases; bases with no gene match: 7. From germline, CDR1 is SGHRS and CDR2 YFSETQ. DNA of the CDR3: TGCGCCAGCAGCTTGGGGCTAGCGGGAGTGGAGGAGACCCAGTACTTC. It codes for CASSLGLAGVEETQYF.

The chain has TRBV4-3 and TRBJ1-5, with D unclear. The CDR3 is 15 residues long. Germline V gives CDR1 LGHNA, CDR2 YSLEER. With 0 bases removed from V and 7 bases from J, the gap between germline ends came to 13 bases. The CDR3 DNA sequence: TGCGCCAGCAGCCAAGATGGTAAGATGGGACAGCCCCAGCATTTT. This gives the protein CASSQDGKMGQPQHF.

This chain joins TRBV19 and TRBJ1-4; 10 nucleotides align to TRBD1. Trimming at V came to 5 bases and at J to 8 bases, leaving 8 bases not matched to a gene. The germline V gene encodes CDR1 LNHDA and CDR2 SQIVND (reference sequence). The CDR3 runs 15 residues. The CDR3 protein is CASSPIDRGREKLFF. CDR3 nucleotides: TGTGCCAGTAGTCCGATAGACAGGGGGCGGGAAAAACTGTTTTTT.

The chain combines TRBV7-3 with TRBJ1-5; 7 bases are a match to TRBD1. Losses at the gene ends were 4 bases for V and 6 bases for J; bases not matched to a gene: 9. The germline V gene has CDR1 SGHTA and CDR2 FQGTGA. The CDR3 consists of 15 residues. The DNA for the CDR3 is TGTGCCAGCAGCTGGAAACAGGGGTCGGGTCAGCCCCAGCATTTT. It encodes CASSWKQGSGQPQHF. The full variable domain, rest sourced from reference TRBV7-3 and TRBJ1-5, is GAGVSQTPSNKVTEKGKYVELRCDPISGHTALYWYRQSLGQGPEFLIYFQGTGAADDSGLPNDRFFAVRPEGSVSTLKIQRTERGDSAVYLCASSWKQGSGQPQHFGDGTRLSIL.

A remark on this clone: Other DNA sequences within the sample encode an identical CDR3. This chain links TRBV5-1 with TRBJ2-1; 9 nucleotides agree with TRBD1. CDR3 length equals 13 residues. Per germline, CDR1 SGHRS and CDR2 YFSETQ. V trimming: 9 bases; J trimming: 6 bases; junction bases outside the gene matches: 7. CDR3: CATQLQGANEQFF. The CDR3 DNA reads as TGCGCCACGCAGTTACAGGGGGCCAATGAGCAGTTCTTC.

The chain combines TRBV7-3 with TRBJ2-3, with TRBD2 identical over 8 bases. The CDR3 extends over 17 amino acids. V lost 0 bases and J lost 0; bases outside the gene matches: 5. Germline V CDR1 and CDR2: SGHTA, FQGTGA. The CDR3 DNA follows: TGTGCCAGCAGCTTAACTGGCGGGAGGATCAGCACAGATACGCAGTATTTT. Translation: CASSLTGGRISTDTQYF.

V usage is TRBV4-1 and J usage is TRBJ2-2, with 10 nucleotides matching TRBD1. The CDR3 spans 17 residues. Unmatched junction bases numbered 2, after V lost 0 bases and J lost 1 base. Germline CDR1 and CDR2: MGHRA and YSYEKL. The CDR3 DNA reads TGCGCCAGCAGCCAAGAAGGGACAGGGGTGAACACCGGGGAGCTGTTTTTT. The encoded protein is CASSQEGTGVNTGELFF.

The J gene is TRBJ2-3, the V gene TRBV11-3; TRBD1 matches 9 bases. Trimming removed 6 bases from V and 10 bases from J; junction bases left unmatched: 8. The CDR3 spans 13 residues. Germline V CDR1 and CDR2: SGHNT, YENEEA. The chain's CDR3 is CASRFTGGGAQYF. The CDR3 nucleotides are TGTGCCAGCAGATTCACAGGGGGCGGGGCGCAGTATTTT. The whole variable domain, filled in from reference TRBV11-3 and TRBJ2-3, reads EAGVVQSPRYKIIEKKQPVAFWCNPISGHNTLYWYLQNLGQGPELLIRYENEEAVDDSQLPKDRFSAERLKGVDSTLKIQPAELGDSAVYLCASRFTGGGAQYFGPGTRLTVL.

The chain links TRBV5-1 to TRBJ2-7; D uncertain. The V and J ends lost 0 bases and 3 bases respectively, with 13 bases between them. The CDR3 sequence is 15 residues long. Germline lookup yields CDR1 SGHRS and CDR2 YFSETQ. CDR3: CASSLGIIGYYEQYF. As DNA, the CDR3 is TGCGCCAGCAGCTTGGGCATAATTGGTTACTACGAGCAGTACTTC.

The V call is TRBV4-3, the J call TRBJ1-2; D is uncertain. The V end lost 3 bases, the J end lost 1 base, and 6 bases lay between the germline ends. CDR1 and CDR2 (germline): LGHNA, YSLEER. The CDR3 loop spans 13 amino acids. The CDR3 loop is CASSHGYNYGYTF. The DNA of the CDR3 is TGCGCCAGCAGCCACGGGTATAACTATGGCTACACCTTC.

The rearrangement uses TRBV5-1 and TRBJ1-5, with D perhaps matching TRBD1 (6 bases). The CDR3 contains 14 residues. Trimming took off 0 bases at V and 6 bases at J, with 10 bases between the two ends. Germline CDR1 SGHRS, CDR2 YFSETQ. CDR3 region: CASSLAGGPQPQHF. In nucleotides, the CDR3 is TGCGCCAGCAGCTTGGCGGGGGGCCCTCAGCCCCAGCATTTT.

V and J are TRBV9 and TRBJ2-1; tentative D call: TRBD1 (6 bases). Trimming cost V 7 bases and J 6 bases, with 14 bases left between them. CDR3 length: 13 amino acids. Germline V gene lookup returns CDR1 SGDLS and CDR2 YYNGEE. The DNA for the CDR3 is TGTGCCAGCGCCAGGGGAGACATCAATGAGCAGTTCTTC. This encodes CASARGDINEQFF.

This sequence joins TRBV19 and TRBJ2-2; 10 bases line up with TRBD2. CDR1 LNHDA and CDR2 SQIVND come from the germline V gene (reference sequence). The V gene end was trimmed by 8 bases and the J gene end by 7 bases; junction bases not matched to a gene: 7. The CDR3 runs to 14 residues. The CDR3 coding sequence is TGTGCCAGTGTGACTAGCGGGCGGGTCGGGGAGCTGTTTTTT. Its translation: CASVTSGRVGELFF. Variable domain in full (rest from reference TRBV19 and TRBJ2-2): DGGITQSPKYLFRKEGQNVTLSCEQNLNHDAMYWYRQDPGQGLRLIYYSQIVNDFQKGDIAEGYSVSREKKESFPLTVTSAQKNPTAFYLCASVTSGRVGELFFGEGSRLTVL.

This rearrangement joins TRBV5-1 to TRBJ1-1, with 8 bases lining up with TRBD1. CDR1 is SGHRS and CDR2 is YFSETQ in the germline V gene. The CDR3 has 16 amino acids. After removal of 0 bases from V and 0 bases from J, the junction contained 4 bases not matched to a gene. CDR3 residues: CASSLEPQGVNTEAFF. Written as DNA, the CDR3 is TGCGCCAGCAGCTTGGAACCACAGGGGGTGAACACTGAAGCTTTCTTT. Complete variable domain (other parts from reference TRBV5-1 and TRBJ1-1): KAGVTQTPRYLIKTRGQQVTLSCSPISGHRSVSWYQQTPGQGLQFLFEYFSETQRNKGNFPGRFSGRQFSNSRSEMNVSTLELGDSALYLCASSLEPQGVNTEAFFGQGTRLTVV.

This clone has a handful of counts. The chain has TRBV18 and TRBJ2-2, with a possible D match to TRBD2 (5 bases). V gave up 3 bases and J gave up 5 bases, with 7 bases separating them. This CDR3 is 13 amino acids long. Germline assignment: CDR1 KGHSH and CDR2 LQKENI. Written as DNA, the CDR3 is TGTGCCAGCTCACCCGGAGGAACCGGGGAGCTGTTTTTT. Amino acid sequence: CASSPGGTGELFF. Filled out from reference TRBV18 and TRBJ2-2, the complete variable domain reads NAGVMQNPRHLVRRRGQEARLRCSPMKGHSHVYWYRQLPEEGLKFMVYLQKENIIDESGMPKERFSAEFPKEGPSILRIQQVVRGDSAAYFCASSPGGTGELFFGEGSRLTVL.

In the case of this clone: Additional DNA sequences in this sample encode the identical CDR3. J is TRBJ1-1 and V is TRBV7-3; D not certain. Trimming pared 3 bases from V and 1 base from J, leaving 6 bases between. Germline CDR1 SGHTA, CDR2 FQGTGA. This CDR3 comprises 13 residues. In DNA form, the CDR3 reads TGTGCCAGCAGCTTGCAGCCGAACACTGAAGCTTTCTTT. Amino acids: CASSLQPNTEAFF.

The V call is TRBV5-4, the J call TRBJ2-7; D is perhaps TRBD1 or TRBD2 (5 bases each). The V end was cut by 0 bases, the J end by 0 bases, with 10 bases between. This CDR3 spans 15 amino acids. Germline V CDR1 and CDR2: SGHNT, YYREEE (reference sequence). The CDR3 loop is CASSLESGSSYEQYF. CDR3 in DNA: TGTGCCAGCAGCTTGGAATCAGGGAGCTCCTACGAGCAGTACTTC.

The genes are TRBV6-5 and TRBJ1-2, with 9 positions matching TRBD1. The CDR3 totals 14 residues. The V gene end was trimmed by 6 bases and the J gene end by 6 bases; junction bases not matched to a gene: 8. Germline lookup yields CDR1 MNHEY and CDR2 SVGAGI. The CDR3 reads CASRPTGGGDGYTF. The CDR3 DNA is TGTGCCAGCAGACCTACAGGGGGCGGGGATGGCTACACCTTC.